A single sample is the source of the 15 T cell receptor beta chains below, sequenced in a study of Tregs in tolerant kidney transplant recipients. The nonmyeloablative bone marrow transplants came from related graft donors, with transient mixed chimerism. The table came from immunoSEQ multiplex PCR; TCRdb's copy has only in-frame clones and leaves some out. Here the sample table reports around 10,000 clones. Material: CD8+ T cells from blood (PBMCs), obtained 24 months after the transplant. The source of these receptors is a human patient who received a combined kidney and bone marrow transplant. The graft donor may be the source of some T cells.

Regarding this clone: The read finishes 3 residues shy of the CDR3 end, and the germline J gene is used to complete it. This sequence joins TRBV19 and TRBJ2-7, with TRBD1 identical over 8 bases. V was pared by 3 bases and J by 1 base, with 2 bases of the junction left unmatched. Per the germline V gene, CDR1 is LNHDA and CDR2 is SQIVND (reference sequence). This CDR3 is 14 amino acids long. The CDR3: CASSIQGASYEQYF. CDR3 bases read: TGTGCCAGTAGTATCCAGGGGGCGTCCTACGAG.

On this clone: With the read ending 3 residues before the CDR3 end, the germline J gene is used to fill in that end. The chain uses TRBV20-1 and TRBJ2-1; 9 bases are shared with TRBD2. From germline, CDR1 is DFQATT and CDR2 SNEGSKA (reference sequence). The CDR3 runs 16 residues. V dropped 0 bases and J dropped 0; count of bases not matched to a gene: 3. The sequenced CDR3 bases are TGCAGTGCTAGAGATCGACTAGCGGTCTCCTACAATGAG. Translated, it gives CSARDRLAVSYNE. The whole CDR3 protein is CSARDRLAVSYNEQFF.

With regard to this clone: The CDR3 end falls 3 residues outside the read, so it is completed with the germline J gene. The rearrangement joins TRBV4-2 to TRBJ2-7; 7 nucleotides match TRBD2. This CDR3 has 17 residues. Trimming at V came to 1 base and at J to 3 bases, leaving 12 bases not matched to a gene. The germline V gene has CDR1 LGHNA and CDR2 YNFKEQ. The sequenced part of the CDR3 DNA is TGTGCCAGCAGCCAAGTGGTGGGGACTACGGAGTACTACGAG. Translated: CASSQVVGTTEYYE. In full, the CDR3 is CASSQVVGTTEYYEQYF.

A note on this clone: The read terminates 3 residues ahead of where the CDR3 ends, so the germline J gene completes it. The chain carries TRBV19 and TRBJ2-3; D is ambiguous. The CDR3 has 11 residues. Trimming shortened V by 7 bases and J by 4 bases, and 6 bases separated the two germline ends. Germline assignment: CDR1 LNHDA and CDR2 SQIVND (reference sequence). CDR3 sequence reads: CASKLADTQYF. The DNA read from the CDR3 is TGTGCCAGTAAGCTAGCAGATACG.

CDR3 region: CASSLGHYNEQFF. The sequenced part of the CDR3 DNA is TGTGCCAGCAGCTTGGGACACTACAATGAG. The chain employs TRBV7-3 and TRBJ2-1; tentative D call: TRBD1 (6 bases). The CDR3 is cut off 3 residues early in the read; its end comes from the germline J gene. Germline CDR1 SGHTA, CDR2 FQGTGA. The CDR3 is 13 amino acids. V gave up 3 bases and J gave up 3 bases, with 6 bases separating them.

In regard to this clone: The read ends 3 residues shy of where the CDR3 ends; the end is completed using the germline J gene. The chain recombines TRBV7-9 with TRBJ2-1; D unclear. V was shortened by 5 bases and J by 5 bases, with 10 bases between the two germline ends. The CDR3 is made up of 13 amino acids. Per the germline V gene, CDR1 is SEHNR and CDR2 is FQNEAQ (reference sequence). The CDR3 DNA, read in part, is TGTGCCAGCAGCCCGAGGCGGAACAATGAG. It translates to CASSPRRNNE. The full CDR3 protein reads CASSPRRNNEQFF. Filled out from reference TRBV7-9 and TRBJ2-1, the complete variable domain reads DTGVSQNPRHKITKRGQNVTFRCDPISEHNRLYWYRQTLGQGPEFLTYFQNEAQLEKSRLLSDRFSAERPKGSFSTLEIQRTEQGDSAMYLCASSPRRNNEQFFGPGTRLTVL.

As regards this clone: The sequenced fragment ends 3 residues before the CDR3 boundary, so the rest is inferred from the germline J gene. The V gene is TRBV4-1, the J gene TRBJ1-2, with D unresolved. V was pared by 0 bases and J by 6 bases, with 11 bases between. The CDR3 consists of 14 residues. Germline V CDR1 and CDR2: MGHRA, YSYEKL. The CDR3: CASSQDRPGDGYTF. The DNA read from the CDR3 is TGCGCCAGCAGCCAAGACAGGCCAGGAGATGGC.

Concerning this clone itself: The read ends 3 residues before the CDR3 terminus; that terminus is restored from the germline J gene. V gene TRBV2 combines with J gene TRBJ2-7, with D possibly matching TRBD2 (5 bases). This CDR3 has 13 residues. V gave up 6 bases and J gave up 4 bases, with 13 bases separating them. Germline V gene data show CDR1 as SNHLY and CDR2 as FYNNEI. The sequenced part of the CDR3 DNA is TGTGCCAGCAGCGTCACGGGCGGGTACGAG. It encodes CASSVTGGYE. The whole CDR3 sequence is CASSVTGGYEQYF. Combining the CDR3 with reference TRBV2 and TRBJ2-7 gives the whole variable domain EPEVTQTPSHQVTQMGQEVILRCVPISNHLYFYWYRQILGQKVEFLVSFYNNEISEKSEIFDDQFSVERPDGSNFTLKIRSTKLEDSAMYFCASSVTGGYEQYFGPGTRLTVT.

Of note for this clone: The read stops 3 residues short of the end of the CDR3; the missing end is completed from the germline J gene. This chain connects TRBV5-4 to TRBJ2-7, with D perhaps TRBD1 (5 bases). CDR3 length: 14 amino acids. V gave up 0 bases and J gave up 2 bases, with 9 bases separating them. In germline, CDR1 is SGHNT, CDR2 YYREEE (reference sequence). Partial CDR3 DNA: TGTGCCAGCAGCTTGGGGACATCACCCTACGAG. Protein: CASSLGTSPYE. The CDR3 in full is CASSLGTSPYEQYF. The entire variable domain, with the rest obtained from reference TRBV5-4 and TRBJ2-7, is as follows: ETGVTQSPTHLIKTRGQQVTLRCSSQSGHNTVSWYQQALGQGPQFIFQYYREEENGRGNFPPRFSGLQFPNYSSELNVNALELDDSALYLCASSLGTSPYEQYFGPGTRLTVT.

A remark on this clone: The CDR3 goes on 3 residues after the read ends, and that part is filled in from the germline J gene. V gene TRBV5-5 combines with J gene TRBJ1-1; D might be TRBD1 (5 bases). Germline-derived CDR1 and CDR2 are SGHKS and YYEKEE (reference sequence). The CDR3 sequence is 14 residues long. The V end lost 1 base, the J end lost 3 bases, and 10 bases lay between the germline ends. The CDR3 reads CASSLTRAYTEAFF. The sequenced CDR3 bases are TGTGCCAGCAGCTTGACCAGGGCCTACACTGAA.

About this clone itself: Read sequence stops 3 residues before the CDR3 end, and the germline J gene provides the missing end. The V gene is TRBV5-6, the J gene TRBJ1-1, with 8 bases matching TRBD1. This CDR3 is 13 amino acids long. Germline V gene sequence: CDR1 SGHDT, CDR2 YYEEEE. V gave up 2 bases and J gave up 5 bases; unmatched junction bases: 2. The part of the CDR3 DNA that was read is TGTGCCAGCAGCTTCAGGACAGGGACTGAA. It specifies CASSFRTGTE. The CDR3 reads in full as CASSFRTGTEAFF.

With regard to this clone: The read is 3 residues too short to cover the CDR3 end, so that end is filled in from the germline J gene. The rearrangement joins TRBV28 to TRBJ2-3, with unresolved D. The CDR3 consists of 15 residues. Trimming left V 3 bases short and J 4 bases short, with 14 bases between. Germline V lookup: CDR1 MDHEN, CDR2 SYDVKM. The sequenced CDR3 bases are TGTGCCAGCAGTTTTCGGAGCGAGATTGCAGATACG. Encoded protein: CASSFRSEIADT. The whole CDR3 protein reads CASSFRSEIADTQYF. Drawing the rest from reference TRBV28 and TRBJ2-3, the complete variable domain is DVKVTQSSRYLVKRTGEKVFLECVQDMDHENMFWYRQDPGLGLRLIYFSYDVKMKEKGDIPEGYSVSREKKERFSLILESASTNQTSMYLCASSFRSEIADTQYFGPGTRLTVL.

Points on this clone: Coverage ceases 3 residues before the CDR3 finishes, and the germline J gene fills in the end. V gene TRBV29-1 combines with J gene TRBJ1-4; D ambiguous. The CDR3 runs 12 residues. V lost 4 bases to trimming and J lost 7 bases, with 10 bases between them. Germline CDR1 reads SQVTM; CDR2 reads ANQGSEA. The CDR3 here is CSVAVAGEKLFF. The DNA read from the CDR3 is TGCAGCGTTGCGGTAGCCGGTGAAAAA.

Concerning this clone itself: The read is 3 residues too short to cover the CDR3 end, so that end is filled in from the germline J gene. The genes are TRBV6-2 or TRBV6-3 and TRBJ2-7; D not certain. Trimming removed 4 bases at V and 2 bases at J, with 9 bases between. Germline assignment: CDR1 MNHEY and CDR2 SVGEGT. This CDR3 is 13 amino acids long. CDR3 sequence: CASSLLAAYEQYF. CDR3 bases read: TGTGCCAGCAGTTTGTTGGCAGCCTACGAG.

With respect to this clone: The read finishes 3 residues shy of the CDR3 end, and the germline J gene is used to complete it. The chain recombines TRBV5-1 with TRBJ2-7, with TRBD2 identical over 12 bases. This CDR3 has 14 residues. CDR1 is SGHRS, CDR2 YFSETQ, per germline. V lost 3 bases, J lost 5 bases, and 3 bases stayed unmatched. CDR3: CASSWTSGAHEQYF. The CDR3 bases that were read are TGCGCCAGCAGCTGGACTAGCGGGGCCCACGAG. The variable domain in full, completed from reference TRBV5-1 and TRBJ2-7, reads KAGVTQTPRYLIKTRGQQVTLSCSPISGHRSVSWYQQTPGQGLQFLFEYFSETQRNKGNFPGRFSGRQFSNSRSEMNVSTLELGDSALYLCASSWTSGAHEQYFGPGTRLTVT.